The 21 T cell receptor beta chains reported below all come from one sample, sequenced in a study of CD8+ T cells in alopecia areata. RNA extraction and reverse transcription yielded cDNA as sequencing template. Produced via immunoSEQ multiplex PCR; TCRdb's table is partial and in-frame only. The table records 150,000 to 200,000 clones, under 70% of them present only once. Treatment reported: oral pan-JAK inhibitor, 5-10 mg twice daily. The starting material was CD4+ T cells sorted from blood, obtained at week 4, from a patient treated with tofacitinib. The origin of the receptors is a human donor with alopecia areata.

V and J are TRBV29-1 and TRBJ2-3; the D gene is possibly TRBD2 (5 bases). Trimming took 4 bases from V and 1 from J, leaving 12 bases between them. The V gene's germline CDR1 is SQVTM and CDR2 ANQGSEA. The CDR3 sequence is 14 residues long. CDR3 amino acids: CSVAGIRGTDTQYF. The CDR3 DNA is TGCAGCGTTGCCGGGATTCGAGGCACAGATACGCAGTATTTT.

V is TRBV27 and J is TRBJ1-4; D is unclear. Germline loops: CDR1 MNHEY, CDR2 SMNVEV (reference sequence). V was trimmed by 1 base and J by 1 base, leaving 4 bases between them. This CDR3 is 14 amino acids long. The CDR3 DNA follows: TGTGCCAGCAGTTTATGGGGAACTAATGAAAAACTGTTTTTT. Encoded protein: CASSLWGTNEKLFF.

This clone occurred a few times. The chain couples TRBV11-2 to TRBJ2-4, with no clear D. V dropped 1 base and J dropped 0 bases, with 10 bases sitting between them. CDR1 is SGHAT and CDR2 is FQNNGV in the germline V gene. The CDR3 extends over 16 amino acids. CDR3 bases: TGTGCCAGCAGCTTAGCGGCAGATCTAGCCAAAAACATTCAGTACTTC. It codes for CASSLAADLAKNIQYF.

A few counts support this clone. The chain carries TRBV30 and TRBJ2-1; 8 nucleotides line up with TRBD1. Germline V gene lookup returns CDR1 GTSNPN and CDR2 SVGIG (reference sequence). The trim removed 0 bases at V and 4 bases at J, leaving 14 bases unmatched. CDR3 length: 18 residues. The CDR3 reads CAWSVPHEQGVRYNEQFF. The DNA of the CDR3 is TGTGCCTGGAGTGTACCCCACGAACAGGGGGTAAGATACAATGAGCAGTTCTTC.

The gene calls are TRBV10-3 and TRBJ1-5; no clear D gene. Germline V gene sequence: CDR1 ENHRY, CDR2 SYGVKD. The CDR3 is made up of 13 amino acids. V gave up 5 bases and J gave up 4 bases, with 9 bases separating them. The CDR3 nucleotides are TGTGCCATCAGTCCGGCAGCTAATCAGCCCCAGCATTTT. The encoded protein is CAISPAANQPQHF.

The chain joins TRBV27 to TRBJ1-6, with D maybe TRBD1 (6 bases). The CDR3 is 16 residues long. V was trimmed by 2 bases and J by 9 bases, leaving 17 bases between them. Germline V gene data show CDR1 as MNHEY and CDR2 as SMNVEV (reference sequence). This CDR3 reads CASSLTVQGTGSPLHF. CDR3 DNA sequence: TGTGCCAGCAGTTTAACAGTCCAGGGGACGGGTTCACCCCTCCACTTT.

This clone turned up a few times. J is TRBJ1-2 and V is TRBV2; D remains unclear. The CDR3 is made up of 13 amino acids. V lost 7 bases, J lost 0 bases, and 9 bases lay in between. Germline-derived CDR1 and CDR2 are SNHLY and FYNNEI. In DNA form, the CDR3 reads TGTGCCAGCAAGGAGACCGCTAACTATGGCTACACCTTC. This translates into CASKETANYGYTF.

The V gene is TRBV29-1, the J gene TRBJ1-1; D unclear. The germline V gene encodes CDR1 SQVTM and CDR2 ANQGSEA. The CDR3 length is 15 residues. CDR3 in amino acids: CTILGGLAVNTEAFF. CDR3 sequence (DNA): TGCACCATCTTGGGTGGGTTGGCGGTGAACACTGAAGCTTTCTTT.

The CDR3 sequence: CASSQGVGGSTDTQYF. In DNA form, the CDR3 reads TGTGCCAGCAGCCAAGGGGTCGGGGGTAGCACAGATACGCAGTATTTT. The chain recombines TRBV4-2 with TRBJ2-3; weak D call: TRBD2 (6 bases). V was trimmed by 1 base and J by 0 bases, leaving 11 bases between them. Germline V lookup: CDR1 LGHNA, CDR2 YNFKEQ. The CDR3 has 16 amino acids.

This chain links TRBV30 with TRBJ2-3; D gene uncertain. The V end lost 4 bases, the J end lost 6 bases, and 11 bases lay between the germline ends. Looked up from germline, CDR1 is GTSNPN and CDR2 is SVGIG (reference sequence). The CDR3 spans 12 residues. The CDR3 DNA reads as TGTGCCTGGACCGTAGGTGGGGATACGCAGTATTTT. Its protein is CAWTVGGDTQYF.

V usage is TRBV27 and J usage is TRBJ2-5, with 10 bases lining up with TRBD1. Germline-derived CDR1 and CDR2 are MNHEY and SMNVEV (reference sequence). The V segment lost 3 bases and the J segment 6 bases; nucleotides outside the gene matches: 7. The CDR3 is 15 residues long. The CDR3 DNA follows: TGTGCCAGCAGTTTCTGGGACAGGGGAGGGCAGACCCAGTACTTC. Protein: CASSFWDRGGQTQYF.

The CDR3 DNA reads as TGCAGCGTTGTCAGGGGGCGAAGGGATGAGCAGTTCTTC. Amino acid sequence: CSVVRGRRDEQFF. The chain couples TRBV29-1 to TRBJ2-1; 8 positions match TRBD1. J gave up 8 bases and V 4 bases, and 7 bases lay outside the gene matches. Looked up from germline, CDR1 is SQVTM and CDR2 is ANQGSEA. CDR3 length: 13 amino acids.

This clone has just a few counts. This rearrangement joins TRBV5-1 to TRBJ2-7; perhaps TRBD1 as D (6 bases). This CDR3 spans 13 amino acids. CDR1 and CDR2 (germline): SGHRS, YFSETQ. V was clipped by 2 bases and J by 3 bases, with 9 bases between them. CDR3 DNA: TGCGCCAGCAGCTTACAGGGCAGCTACGAGCAGTACTTC. Protein product: CASSLQGSYEQYF.

This chain links TRBV5-1 with TRBJ2-2; D may be TRBD2 (5 bases). CDR1 and CDR2 (germline): SGHRS, YFSETQ. V was shortened by 6 bases and J by 4 bases, with 10 bases between the two germline ends. This CDR3 comprises 13 residues. This CDR3 is CASTWEFTGELFF. CDR3 bases: TGCGCCAGCACCTGGGAGTTCACCGGGGAGCTGTTTTTT.

The V call is TRBV5-1, the J call TRBJ2-5; 14 positions match TRBD2. The junction had 14 bases not matched to a gene; V was cut back by 0 bases and J by 4 bases. Germline V CDR1 and CDR2: SGHRS, YFSETQ. The CDR3 is 20 residues long. DNA of the CDR3: TGCGCCAGCAGCTTGGGTTCCGGGACTAGCGGGAGCTGGTTGTTAGAGACCCAGTACTTC. This codes for CASSLGSGTSGSWLLETQYF.

In its sample, this clone was seen a few times. V is TRBV29-1 and J is TRBJ2-5, with D tentatively TRBD2 (6 bases). Germline V gives CDR1 SQVTM, CDR2 ANQGSEA. V was shortened by 7 bases and J by 5 bases, with 11 bases between the two germline ends. There are 11 residues in the CDR3. The CDR3 protein is CSGGERETQYF. The CDR3 nucleotides are TGCAGCGGCGGGGAACGGGAGACCCAGTACTTC.

The chain couples TRBV5-4 to TRBJ2-2; the D gene is possibly TRBD2 (7 bases). Germline CDR1 SGHNT, CDR2 YYREEE (reference sequence). The length of the CDR3 is 16 residues. V was trimmed by 1 base and J by 4 bases, leaving 14 bases between them. As DNA, the CDR3 is TGTGCCAGCAGCTTGATGGGGGGGCCCTTCACCGGGGAGCTGTTTTTT. It yields the protein CASSLMGGPFTGELFF.

This chain uses TRBV5-6 with TRBJ1-1, with a tentative D call TRBD1 (5 bases). V was trimmed by 1 base and J by 4 bases, leaving 11 bases between them. This CDR3 has 14 residues. Per the germline V gene, CDR1 is SGHDT and CDR2 is YYEEEE. CDR3 amino acids: CASSLWGRSTEAFF. The CDR3 region has the DNA TGTGCCAGCAGCTTGTGGGGGAGGAGCACTGAAGCTTTCTTT.

With respect to this clone: This sample includes further DNA sequences coding for the same CDR3. The V call is TRBV5-1, the J call TRBJ2-1; D gene unclear. Germline CDR1 SGHRS, CDR2 YFSETQ. The CDR3 runs to 13 residues. The V end was cut by 0 bases, the J end by 3 bases, with 4 bases between. The CDR3 spells CASSLASYNEQFF. The DNA for the CDR3 is TGCGCCAGCAGCTTGGCCAGCTACAATGAGCAGTTCTTC.

A word on this clone: Other nucleotide sequences in the sample specify the same CDR3. In DNA form, the CDR3 reads TGCAGCGTGGTGGGACAGGGAAACACCGGGGAGCTGTTTTTT. It is translated as CSVVGQGNTGELFF. The rearrangement uses TRBV29-1 and TRBJ2-2, with 9 bases fitting TRBD1. The CDR3 runs to 14 residues. The V and J ends lost 6 bases and 2 bases, in that order; junction bases with no gene match: 4. The germline CDR1 and CDR2 sequences are SQVTM and ANQGSEA.

In this sample, this clone turned up many times. The same CDR3 arises from other DNA sequences in this sample as well. V and J are TRBV2 and TRBJ2-5; D might be TRBD2 (5 bases). Trimming took off 4 bases at V and 2 bases at J, with 5 bases between the two ends. The CDR3 is 12 residues long. Germline assignment: CDR1 SNHLY and CDR2 FYNNEI. In DNA, the CDR3 is TGTGCCAGCAGTGCGGGGCAAGAGACCCAGTACTTC. This gives the protein CASSAGQETQYF.